This T cell receptor (beta chain) was retrieved from a study of beta chain features in type 1 diabetes. In this sample, this clone turned up a few times. Its antigen is currently unknown. Study-level results: Type 1 diabetes patients showed a moderate but significant shortening of TCRB CDR3s in all four CD4+ subsets.

Reverse transcription of all isolated RNA meant that expressed TCRB transcripts were sequenced. TCRdb keeps only in-frame clones here, not all; method: immunoSEQ multiplex PCR. The top ten hold around 0.017% of the sample, which has roughly 230,000 clones, approximately 11% seen once. Germline lookup yields CDR1 SQVTM and CDR2 ANQGSEA. The CDR3 covers 13 residues. V was pared by 5 bases and J by 2 bases, with 12 bases between. This TCR was recovered from a man in his thirties or forties with type 1 diabetes. The gene calls are TRBV29-1 and TRBJ2-5; tentative D call: TRBD1 (6 bases). Material for sequencing was naive CD4+ T cells from blood. CDR3 in amino acids: CSVQTGWQETQYF. Written as DNA, the CDR3 is TGCAGCGTTCAGACAGGATGGCAAGAGACCCAGTACTTC.